This TCR beta chain is from a study of T cell repertoires in cytomegalovirus infection. Across the whole study: CMV infection together with matching HLA type was indicated by public TCR beta signatures. Findings and limits, study-wide: Ex vivo, HLA-C-restricted CMV-specific TCR beta clonotypes prevailed over the rest of the response. The study identified carriers of CMV plus the relevant HLA from cumulative public TCR beta family frequency.

There are 15 residues in the CDR3. V was clipped by 5 bases and J by 2 bases; unmatched bases: 3. The germline V gene has CDR1 MNHNS and CDR2 SASEGT. TCRdb re-derived calls from the reads in MiXCR, one entry per CDR3 protein. This table has about 76,000 distinct CDR3 sequences, 3.7% appearing once. The table lists this clonotype with many counts. The antigen remains unidentified. This sequence joins TRBV6-1 and TRBJ1-4; TRBD1 matches at 9 bases. What was sequenced was PBMCs. The source is a human donor in good health (CMV status not recorded). Some clones in this sample may be carry-over from other donors' samples. The CDR3 reads CASSSDRGTNEKLFF. The CDR3 DNA is TGTGCCAGCAGTTCGGACAGGGGCACTAATGAAAAACTGTTTTTT.